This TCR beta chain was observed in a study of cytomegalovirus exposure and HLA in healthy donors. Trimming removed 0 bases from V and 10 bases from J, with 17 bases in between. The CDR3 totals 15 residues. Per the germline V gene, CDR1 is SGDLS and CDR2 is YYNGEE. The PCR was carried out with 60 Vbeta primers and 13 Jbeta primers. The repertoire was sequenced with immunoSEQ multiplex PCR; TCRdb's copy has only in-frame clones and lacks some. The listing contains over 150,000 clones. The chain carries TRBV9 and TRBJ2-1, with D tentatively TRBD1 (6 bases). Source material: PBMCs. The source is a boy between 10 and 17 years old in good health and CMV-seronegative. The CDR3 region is CASSVGGSRGEEQFF. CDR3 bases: TGTGCCAGCAGCGTAGGAGGCTCCAGGGGAGAGGAGCAGTTCTTC.